This passage covers 26 T cell receptor beta chains from one sample sequenced in a study of CDR3 diversity in severe acne. TCRdb ran MiXCR on the PCR reads and lists one entry per CDR3 protein. The repertoire includes 65,000 to 95,000 distinct CDR3 sequences, approximately 51% of them detected once, and roughly an eighth sits in the top ten. The source material was blood. Receptors were obtained from a male donor in good health, without acne.

This clonotype was picked up one time. Relative to the germline gene, one junction end is altered; a read error may explain this. V gene TRBV19 combines with J gene TRBJ2-5, with D possibly called TRBD1 or TRBD2 (5 bases each). The germline V gene has CDR1 LNHDA and CDR2 SQIVND (reference sequence). CDR3 size: 19 residues. CDR3: CASGIEKRDRGQGGETQYF. Written as DNA, the CDR3 is TGTGCCAGTGGTATAGAAAAGCGAGACCGGGGCCAGGGCGGAGAGACCCAGTACTTC.

V and J are TRBV6-4 and TRBJ2-6; D remains ambiguous. V gave up 5 bases and J gave up 7 bases, with 15 bases separating them. The germline gives CDR1 MRHNA, CDR2 SNTAGT. The CDR3 runs to 15 residues. CDR3: CASSSTVMLANVLTF. In DNA, the CDR3 is TGTGCCAGCAGTTCGACGGTCATGCTAGCCAACGTCCTGACTTTC.

This clonotype was recorded at least ten times. J is TRBJ1-1 and V is TRBV9; TRBD1 agrees at 8 bases. In germline, CDR1 is SGDLS, CDR2 YYNGEE. This CDR3 has 11 amino acids. After removal of 8 bases from V and 6 bases from J, the junction contained 3 bases not matched to a gene. CDR3 coding DNA: TGTGCCAGTTCAGGGGGCCCTGAAGCTTTCTTT. As protein: CASSGGPEAFF.

This sequence joins TRBV20-1 and TRBJ2-3; 9 bases are a match to TRBD2. V lost 0 bases to trimming and J lost 10 bases; unmatched junction nucleotides: 8. The CDR3 is made up of 14 amino acids. The germline V gene encodes CDR1 DFQATT and CDR2 SNEGSKA (reference sequence). The CDR3 bases are TGCAGTGCTAGAGATGGGGCTAGCGGGGCTGCGCAGTATTTT. It specifies CSARDGASGAAQYF.

J is TRBJ1-3 and V is TRBV15; TRBD1 matches 7 bases. V shed 3 bases, J shed 1 base, and the junction held 3 bases outside the gene matches. The CDR3 is made up of 15 amino acids. Germline-derived CDR1 and CDR2 are LNHNV and YYDKDF (reference sequence). CDR3: CATSSLDRSGNTIYF. The CDR3 bases are TGTGCCACCAGCAGCTTGGACAGGTCTGGAAACACCATATATTTT. Based on the CDR3 plus reference TRBV15 and TRBJ1-3, the full variable domain is DAMVIQNPRYQVTQFGKPVTLSCSQTLNHNVMYWYQQKSSQAPKLLFHYYDKDFNNEADTPDNFQSRRPNTSFCFLDIRSPGLGDTAMYLCATSSLDRSGNTIYFGEGSWLTVV.

This rearrangement joins TRBV24-1 to TRBJ1-2; no reliable D call. This CDR3 contains 11 residues. Trimming removed 11 bases at V and 8 bases at J, with 14 bases between. Germline V CDR1 and CDR2: KGHDR, SFDVKD. The CDR3 spells CASTKKRGYTF. Here the CDR3 DNA reads TGTGCCAGCACTAAAAAGAGGGGCTACACCTTC.

This clonotype is medium-sized by share. The chain employs TRBV29-1 and TRBJ2-7; the match to TRBD1 covers 12 bases. Per the germline V gene, CDR1 is SQVTM and CDR2 is ANQGSEA. With V trimmed by 7 bases and J by 2 bases, 3 bases remained unmatched. The CDR3 is made up of 13 amino acids. CDR3 nucleotides: TGCAGCGCTGGGACAGGGGGCCCCTACGAGCAGTACTTC. Its translation is CSAGTGGPYEQYF.

This chain joins TRBV7-8 and TRBJ2-7; D uncertain. V shed 5 bases and J shed 2 bases, with 16 bases lying between them. Germline-derived CDR1 and CDR2 are SGHVS and FQNEAQ. The CDR3 totals 15 residues. DNA for the CDR3: TGTGCCAGCAGCCCTGAACCAGCCAGAACCTACGAGCAGTACTTC. It encodes CASSPEPARTYEQYF.

The chain combines TRBV5-6 with TRBJ2-5, with D perhaps being TRBD1 or TRBD2 (5 bases each). CDR1 and CDR2 (germline): SGHDT, YYEEEE. V was shortened by 0 bases and J by 0 bases, with 9 bases between the two germline ends. The CDR3 consists of 15 residues. CDR3 in DNA: TGTGCCAGCAGCTTGGTAGGGGAGTACCAAGAGACCCAGTACTTC. It codes for CASSLVGEYQETQYF.

The sample holds many counts of this clonotype. The chain uses TRBV30 and TRBJ2-7, with 12 bases lining up with TRBD2. V lost 4 bases, J lost 7 bases, and 5 bases stayed unmatched. CDR1 is GTSNPN and CDR2 is SVGIG in the germline V gene (reference sequence). This CDR3 has 13 residues. The CDR3 loop is CAWTSGGAGEQYF. CDR3 DNA: TGTGCCTGGACTAGCGGGGGGGCGGGGGAGCAGTACTTC. The complete variable domain, with remaining parts taken from reference TRBV30 and TRBJ2-7, reads SQTIHQWPATLVQPVGSPLSLECTVEGTSNPNLYWYRQAAGRGLQLLFYSVGIGQISSEVPQNLSASRPQDRQFILSSKKLLLSDSGFYLCAWTSGGAGEQYFGPGTRLTVT.

CDR3 in amino acids: CASSPKGLAGGRDTGELFF. The CDR3 DNA reads TGTGCCAGCAGCCCAAAAGGACTAGCGGGAGGGCGGGACACCGGGGAGCTGTTTTTT. The V gene is TRBV9, the J gene TRBJ2-2, with 15 bases that match TRBD2. V lost 4 bases, J lost 3 bases, and 10 bases stayed unmatched. CDR1 and CDR2 from the germline V gene are SGDLS and YYNGEE. CDR3 length: 19 amino acids. The whole variable domain, remainder taken from reference TRBV9 and TRBJ2-2, is DSGVTQTPKHLITATGQRVTLRCSPRSGDLSVYWYQQSLDQGLQFLIQYYNGEERAKGNILERFSAQQFPDLHSELNLSSLELGDSALYFCASSPKGLAGGRDTGELFFGEGSRLTVL.

Points on this clonotype: A clone one base away is much larger, so this may be a read error. The gene calls are TRBV19 and TRBJ1-1; the D is unclear. This CDR3 is 17 amino acids long. CDR1 is LNHDA, CDR2 SQIVND, per germline (reference sequence). This CDR3 reads CASSIGMRPRNNTEASF. CDR3 nucleotide sequence: TGTGCCAGTAGTATAGGAATGAGGCCCCGGAACAACACTGAAGCTTCCTTT.

The sample holds a few counts of this clonotype. The CDR3 protein is CASSPRQGMNTEAFF. DNA of the CDR3: TGTGCCAGCAGTCCCCGACAGGGGATGAACACTGAAGCTTTCTTT. The J gene is TRBJ1-1, the V gene TRBV2; 8 bases are a match to TRBD1. Germline V gene lookup returns CDR1 SNHLY and CDR2 FYNNEI. There are 15 residues in the CDR3. V shed 5 bases, J shed 0 bases, and the junction held 5 bases outside the gene matches.

This chain joins TRBV14 and TRBJ1-1; D ambiguous. Trimming pared 4 bases from V and 13 bases from J, leaving 22 bases between. From germline, CDR1 is SGHDN and CDR2 FVKESK. The length of the CDR3 is 14 residues. CDR3 DNA sequence: TGTGCCAGCAGCCCGGCCGAGGCGAGCGCGACGGATTTCTTT. Translating it yields CASSPAEASATDFF.

This clonotype has just a few counts. The chain links TRBV6-2 or TRBV6-3 to TRBJ2-4, with 14 bases fitting TRBD2. CDR3 length equals 12 residues. The V and J ends lost 6 bases and 15 bases, in that order; junction bases with no gene match: 4. Germline V lookup: CDR1 MNHEY, CDR2 SVGEGT. CDR3 sequence reads: CASRTTSGGGYF. The CDR3, as DNA: TGTGCCAGCAGGACGACTAGCGGGGGGGGGTACTTC.

CDR3 residues: CASRDRGLNQPQHF. The CDR3 coding sequence is TGTGCCAGCCGGGACAGGGGTCTCAATCAGCCCCAGCATTTT. V usage is TRBV28 and J usage is TRBJ1-5; TRBD1 matches at 10 bases. The CDR3 is 14 amino acids. Trimming removed 8 bases from V and 3 bases from J; junction bases left unmatched: 4. Looked up from germline, CDR1 is MDHEN and CDR2 is SYDVKM.

V is TRBV19 and J is TRBJ2-2; 10 nucleotides line up with TRBD2. The CDR3 loop spans 16 amino acids. J was trimmed by 9 bases and V by 1 base; bases with no gene match: 8. CDR1 is LNHDA, CDR2 SQIVND, per germline (reference sequence). CDR3 region: CASSIGASGSARELFF. CDR3 bases: TGTGCCAGTAGTATAGGGGCTAGCGGGAGCGCCAGGGAGCTGTTTTTT.

The chain recombines TRBV7-3 with TRBJ2-7, with 7 bases matching TRBD2. CDR3 length equals 17 residues. V lost 3 bases to trimming and J lost 0 bases; unmatched junction nucleotides: 11. The V gene's germline CDR1 is SGHTA and CDR2 FQGTGA. Here the CDR3 DNA reads TGTGCCAGCAGCTTCACATCTAGCGGTCTGAGCTCCTACGAGCAGTACTTC. It specifies CASSFTSSGLSSYEQYF.

The rearrangement uses TRBV11-2 and TRBJ2-7; D not resolved. CDR3 length: 15 amino acids. Between the trimmed V and J ends, which lost 5 bases and 2 bases, there was a span of 16 bases. The germline gives CDR1 SGHAT, CDR2 FQNNGV. CDR3 region: CASSPDPITTYEQYF. CDR3 coding DNA: TGTGCCAGCAGCCCTGATCCAATTACCACCTACGAGCAGTACTTC.

This sequence joins TRBV20-1 and TRBJ2-3, with D perhaps TRBD2 (6 bases). This CDR3 has 14 amino acids. Germline values: CDR1 DFQATT, CDR2 SNEGSKA (reference sequence). With 6 bases removed from V and 11 bases from J, the gap between germline ends came to 24 bases. The CDR3 DNA follows: TGCAGTGCCCCTACGAGGCGGGGTTACAATGAGCAGTATTTT. It translates to CSAPTRRGYNEQYF.

Points on this clonotype: A read error may account for a junction end that differs from germline. The rearrangement links TRBV18 to TRBJ2-2; D gene unclear. Germline V lookup: CDR1 KGHSH, CDR2 LQKENI. The CDR3 spans 16 residues. CDR3 loop: CACSPQRRRTTGELFF. As DNA, the CDR3 is TGTGCCTGCTCACCGCAGCGACGGCGAACGACCGGGGAGCTGTTTTTT.

This clonotype was recorded at least ten times. The chain is built from TRBV12-3 or TRBV12-4 and TRBJ1-5; the match to TRBD1 covers 10 bases. The V gene end was trimmed by 6 bases and the J gene end by 5 bases; junction bases not matched to a gene: 7. The CDR3 spans 15 residues. This CDR3 is CASRPSGTGDQPQHF. CDR3 DNA sequence: TGTGCCAGCAGACCGAGCGGGACAGGGGATCAGCCCCAGCATTTT.

The rearrangement uses TRBV24-1 and TRBJ2-2, with TRBD2 matching over 11 bases. Trimming at V came to 7 bases and at J to 4 bases, leaving 10 bases not matched to a gene. The CDR3 extends over 17 amino acids. Looked up from germline, CDR1 is KGHDR and CDR2 is SFDVKD. The CDR3 here is CATRGLTSGTLTGELFF. The DNA of the CDR3 is TGTGCCACCAGGGGTCTGACTAGCGGGACACTCACCGGGGAGCTGTTTTTT.

This clonotype has ten or more counts. The rearrangement uses TRBV30 and TRBJ2-5; 7 nucleotides agree with TRBD1. V dropped 7 bases and J dropped 2; count of bases not matched to a gene: 7. The CDR3 is made up of 13 amino acids. Per germline, CDR1 GTSNPN and CDR2 SVGIG (reference sequence). CDR3 sequence reads: CASPGRGQETQYF. The CDR3, as DNA: TGTGCCTCCCCGGGCAGGGGGCAAGAGACCCAGTACTTC.

The chain carries TRBV20-1 and TRBJ1-6; D uncertain. The CDR3 has 13 amino acids. Germline loops: CDR1 DFQATT, CDR2 SNEGSKA (reference sequence). V gave up 1 base and J gave up 10 bases, with 11 bases separating them. CDR3 amino acids: CSARASVGSPLHF. DNA for the CDR3: TGCAGTGCTAGAGCAAGCGTAGGGTCACCCCTCCACTTT.

This clonotype was seen just once. This rearrangement joins TRBV7-2 to TRBJ2-1; tentatively, D is TRBD1 (5 bases). This CDR3 is 14 amino acids long. Germline V gene sequence: CDR1 SGHTA, CDR2 FQGNSA. V lost 0 bases, J lost 2 bases, and 5 bases lay in between. The DNA for the CDR3 is TGTGCCAGCAGCTTAGCGGACACCTACAATGAGCAGTTCTTC. Its protein is CASSLADTYNEQFF.